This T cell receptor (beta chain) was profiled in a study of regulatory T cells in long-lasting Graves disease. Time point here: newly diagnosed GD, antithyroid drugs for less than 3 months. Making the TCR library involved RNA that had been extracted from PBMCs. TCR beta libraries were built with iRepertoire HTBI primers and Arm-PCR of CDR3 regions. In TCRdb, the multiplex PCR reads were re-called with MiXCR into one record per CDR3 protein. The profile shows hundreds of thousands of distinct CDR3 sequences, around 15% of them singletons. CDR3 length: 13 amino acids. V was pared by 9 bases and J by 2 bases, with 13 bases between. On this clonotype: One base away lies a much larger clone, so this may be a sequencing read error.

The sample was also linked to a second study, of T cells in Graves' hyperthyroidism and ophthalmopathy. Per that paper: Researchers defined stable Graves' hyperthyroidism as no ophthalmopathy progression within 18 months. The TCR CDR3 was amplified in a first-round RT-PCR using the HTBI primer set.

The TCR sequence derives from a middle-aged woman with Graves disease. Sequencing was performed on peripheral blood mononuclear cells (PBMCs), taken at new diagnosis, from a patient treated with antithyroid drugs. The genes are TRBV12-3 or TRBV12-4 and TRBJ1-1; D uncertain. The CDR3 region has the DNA TGTGCCAGTGGGGTCAGCTTTAACACTGAAGCTTTCTTT. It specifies CASGVSFNTEAFF.